These 8 T cell receptor beta chains were all obtained from the same sample, sequenced in a study of blood T cell repertoires in COVID-19. The table came from immunoSEQ multiplex PCR; TCRdb's copy has only in-frame clones and leaves some out. The sample includes about 87,000 clones, over 75% seen only once; the top ten take more than 2%. Sequencing used peripheral blood. The source is a woman in her seventies with acute or convalescent COVID-19.

The V call is TRBV27, the J call TRBJ1-1; D might be TRBD1 (6 bases). Trimming left V 6 bases short and J 7 bases short, with 18 bases between. Looked up from germline, CDR1 is MNHEY and CDR2 is SMNVEV (reference sequence). CDR3 size: 14 residues. The CDR3, as DNA: TGTGCCAGCAGCCTTCACAGGGAATCGAATGAAGCTTTCTTT. This encodes CASSLHRESNEAFF.

The table lists this clone with a few counts. This sequence joins TRBV20-1 and TRBJ1-5, with D possibly matching TRBD1 (5 bases). Trimming pared 3 bases from V and 3 bases from J, leaving 12 bases between. The CDR3 length is 14 residues. Looked up from germline, CDR1 is DFQATT and CDR2 is SNEGSKA (reference sequence). The CDR3 sequence: CSASGGGNNQPQHF. The CDR3 DNA reads as TGCAGTGCTAGTGGGGGGGGAAACAATCAGCCCCAGCATTTT.

V gene TRBV6-2 or TRBV6-3 combines with J gene TRBJ1-2, with a possible D match to TRBD1 (5 bases). The CDR3 covers 15 residues. In germline, CDR1 is MNHEY, CDR2 SVGEGT. Between the trimmed V and J ends, which lost 2 bases and 1 base, there was a span of 11 bases. The CDR3 here is CASSYPGGVNYGYTF. The CDR3 nucleotides are TGTGCCAGCAGTTACCCGGGAGGGGTTAACTATGGCTACACCTTC.

This clone was seen just once. V is TRBV24-1 and J is TRBJ2-3; 8 bases map to TRBD1. Per germline, CDR1 KGHDR and CDR2 SFDVKD. Trimming removed 6 bases from V and 6 bases from J; junction bases left unmatched: 1. The CDR3 has 12 amino acids. CDR3 loop: CATSSGGDTQYF. CDR3 DNA: TGTGCCACCAGTTCAGGGGGCGATACGCAGTATTTT.

The rearrangement uses TRBV2 and TRBJ1-3, with TRBD1 matching 9 bases. There are 14 residues in the CDR3. Germline trimming cut 6 bases from V and 5 bases from J; bases unmatched to any gene: 5. The germline V gene has CDR1 SNHLY and CDR2 FYNNEI. CDR3 sequence reads: CASRPTGGRNTIYF. CDR3 in DNA: TGTGCCAGCAGACCCACAGGGGGCCGAAACACCATATATTTT.

This rearrangement joins TRBV27 to TRBJ1-1; D is uncertain. Trimming took off 3 bases at V and 2 bases at J, with 10 bases between the two ends. Germline V gene data show CDR1 as MNHEY and CDR2 as SMNVEV (reference sequence). CDR3 size: 14 residues. Here the CDR3 reads CASSFTSFNTEAFF. CDR3 nucleotide sequence: TGTGCCAGCAGTTTTACAAGTTTTAACACTGAAGCTTTCTTT.

This chain joins TRBV28 and TRBJ2-7, with a tentative D call TRBD2 (5 bases). Germline V gives CDR1 MDHEN, CDR2 SYDVKM. The CDR3 is 14 residues long. V dropped 8 bases and J dropped 1 base, with 15 bases sitting between them. In DNA form, the CDR3 reads TGTGCCAGCGAATCGGGGATTATTTCCTACGAGCAGTACTTC. Encoded protein: CASESGIISYEQYF.

This chain links TRBV7-9 with TRBJ1-1, with 7 bases lining up with TRBD1. The V segment lost 5 bases and the J segment 0 bases; nucleotides outside the gene matches: 12. The CDR3 totals 17 residues. Per germline, CDR1 SEHNR and CDR2 FQNEAQ (reference sequence). The chain's CDR3 is CASSLGTENFMNTEAFF. The CDR3 bases are TGTGCCAGCAGCCTCGGGACAGAAAATTTTATGAACACTGAAGCTTTCTTT.